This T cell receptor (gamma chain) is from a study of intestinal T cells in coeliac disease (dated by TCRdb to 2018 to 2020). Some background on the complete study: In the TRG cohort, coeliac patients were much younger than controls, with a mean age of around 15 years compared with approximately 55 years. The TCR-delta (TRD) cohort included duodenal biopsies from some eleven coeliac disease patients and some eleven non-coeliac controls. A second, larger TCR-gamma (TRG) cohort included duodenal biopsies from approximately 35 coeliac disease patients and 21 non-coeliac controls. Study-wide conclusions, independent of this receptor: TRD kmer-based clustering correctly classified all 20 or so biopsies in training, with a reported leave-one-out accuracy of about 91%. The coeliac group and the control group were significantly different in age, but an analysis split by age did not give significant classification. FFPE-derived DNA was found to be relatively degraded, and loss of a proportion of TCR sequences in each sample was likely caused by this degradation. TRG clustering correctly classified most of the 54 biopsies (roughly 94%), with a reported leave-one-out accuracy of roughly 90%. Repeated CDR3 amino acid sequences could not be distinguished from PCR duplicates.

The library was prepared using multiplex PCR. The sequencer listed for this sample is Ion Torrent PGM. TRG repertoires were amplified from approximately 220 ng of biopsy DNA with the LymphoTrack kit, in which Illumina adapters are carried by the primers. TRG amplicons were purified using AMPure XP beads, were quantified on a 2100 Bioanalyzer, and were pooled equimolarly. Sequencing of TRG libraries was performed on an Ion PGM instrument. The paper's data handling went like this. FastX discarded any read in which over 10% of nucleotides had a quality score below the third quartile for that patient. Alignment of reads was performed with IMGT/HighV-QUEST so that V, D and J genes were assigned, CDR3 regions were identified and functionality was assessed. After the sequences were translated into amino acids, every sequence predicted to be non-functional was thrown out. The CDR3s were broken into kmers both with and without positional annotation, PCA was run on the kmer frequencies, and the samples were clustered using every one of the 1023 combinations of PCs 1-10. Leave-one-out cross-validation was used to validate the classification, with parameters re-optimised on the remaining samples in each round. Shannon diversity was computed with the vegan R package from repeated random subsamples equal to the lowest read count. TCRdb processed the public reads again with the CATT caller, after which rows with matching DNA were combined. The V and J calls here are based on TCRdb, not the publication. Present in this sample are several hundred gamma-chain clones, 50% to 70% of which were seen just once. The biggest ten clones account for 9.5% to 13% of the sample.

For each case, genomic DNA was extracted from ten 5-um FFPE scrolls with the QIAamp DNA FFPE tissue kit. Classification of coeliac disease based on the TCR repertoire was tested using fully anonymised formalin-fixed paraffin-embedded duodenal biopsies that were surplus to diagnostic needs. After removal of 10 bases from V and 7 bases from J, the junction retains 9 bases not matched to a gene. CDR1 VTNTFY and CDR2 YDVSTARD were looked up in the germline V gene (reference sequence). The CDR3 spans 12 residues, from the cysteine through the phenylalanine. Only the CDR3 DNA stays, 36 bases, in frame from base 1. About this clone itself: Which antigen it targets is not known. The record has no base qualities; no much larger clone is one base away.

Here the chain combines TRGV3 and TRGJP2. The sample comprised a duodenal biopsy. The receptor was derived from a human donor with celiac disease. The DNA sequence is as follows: TGTGCCACTGGGACAACTGATTGGATCAAGACGTTT. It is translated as CATGTTDWIKTF.